The next 2 T cell receptor beta chains were all read from a single sample in a study of shared clonotypes between healthy human individuals. Sequencing used immunoSEQ multiplex PCR; TCRdb keeps in-frame clones, though not all of them. The table shows fewer than 3 million clones, with 80% to 95% occurring only once. Sequencing was carried out using naive CD4+ T cells from PBMCs. Subset described: CD45RA+ positively selected. The receptor source for this set is a man aged 18-30 years in good health. Some clones in this sample may be carry-over from other donors' samples.

The genes are TRBV7-9 and TRBJ2-3; D is unclear. This CDR3 region has 15 residues. V shed 3 bases and J shed 0 bases, with 10 bases lying between them. CDR1 and CDR2 from the germline V gene are SEHNR and FQNEAQ (reference sequence). CDR3 region: CASSFGAASTDTQYF. CDR3 in DNA: TGTGCCAGCAGCTTCGGCGCGGCTAGCACAGATACGCAGTATTTT.

This rearrangement joins TRBV11-2 to TRBJ2-3; 8 positions agree with TRBD2. The CDR3 loop spans 16 amino acids. Germline CDR1 reads SGHAT; CDR2 reads FQNNGV. The ends lost 3 bases at V and 1 base at J; junction bases unmatched: 6. CDR3: CASSFRGRSRTDTQYF. In DNA, the CDR3 is TGTGCCAGCAGCTTCCGCGGGAGGTCCCGCACAGATACGCAGTATTTT.